These 16 T cell receptor beta chains share one sample of origin, sequenced in a study of STAT5B mutations in CD4+ large granular lymphocyte leukemia. Sequenced by immunoSEQ multiplex PCR; TCRdb stores in-frame clones only, minus some. The profile covers tens of thousands of clones, with 68% appearing a single time and 1.5% to 2% taken by the ten largest. The sequenced sample was CD4+ T cells from blood buffy coats. These receptors were obtained from a human donor in good health.

This clone was observed a handful of times. The gene calls are TRBV10-3 and TRBJ1-2; D might be TRBD1 (5 bases). The CDR3 covers 14 residues. Germline CDR1 reads ENHRY; CDR2 reads SYGVKD. Trimming pared 4 bases from V and 6 bases from J, leaving 15 bases between. The CDR3 reads CAISGGAATDGYTF. CDR3 sequence (DNA): TGTGCCATCAGTGGAGGGGCCGCGACTGATGGCTACACCTTC.

V and J are TRBV7-9 and TRBJ1-2; TRBD1 might be the D (5 bases). Germline loops: CDR1 SEHNR, CDR2 FQNEAQ (reference sequence). V lost 1 base to trimming and J lost 8 bases, with 17 bases between them. The CDR3 is made up of 15 amino acids. CDR3 region: CASSLVSGPTGGYTF. CDR3 sequence (DNA): TGTGCCAGCAGCTTAGTATCGGGACCTACGGGGGGCTACACCTTC.

The chain links TRBV18 to TRBJ1-1; D may be TRBD1 (6 bases). V was cut by 8 bases and J by 1 base, with 17 bases left in between. This CDR3 comprises 15 residues. CDR1 KGHSH and CDR2 LQKENI come from the germline V gene. CDR3 amino acids: CASRFPDRPNTEAFF. In DNA, the CDR3 is TGTGCCAGCCGATTTCCAGACAGGCCGAACACTGAAGCTTTCTTT.

This chain uses TRBV19 with TRBJ1-4; D may be TRBD1 (5 bases). Germline-derived CDR1 and CDR2 are LNHDA and SQIVND (reference sequence). This CDR3 region has 15 residues. V was cut by 4 bases and J by 7 bases, with 16 bases left in between. CDR3 sequence (DNA): TGTGCCAGTAGTAGGGAGAGCAGGGATACTGAAAAACTGTTTTTT. Amino acid sequence: CASSRESRDTEKLFF.

This chain joins TRBV15 and TRBJ2-2; D may be TRBD2 (6 bases). Germline loops: CDR1 LNHNV, CDR2 YYDKDF (reference sequence). Trimming cost V 5 bases and J 4 bases, with 11 bases left between them. This CDR3 contains 14 residues. The DNA for the CDR3 is TGTGCCACCAGCCGAAGGAGGGGCACCGGGGAGCTGTTTTTT. Translating it yields CATSRRRGTGELFF.

This clone showed up just once. The V call is TRBV2, the J call TRBJ1-2; a weak D match, TRBD1 (5 bases). This CDR3 is built from 16 residues. Trimming pared 1 base from V and 2 bases from J, leaving 14 bases between. Germline CDR1 is SNHLY and CDR2 is FYNNEI. CDR3 region: CASSEVRRGANYGYTF. The CDR3 DNA reads TGTGCCAGCAGTGAAGTTCGAAGGGGCGCGAACTATGGCTACACCTTC.

The chain uses TRBV2 and TRBJ1-2; TRBD1 is a possible D gene (6 bases). The CDR3 is 13 residues long. V was pared by 7 bases and J by 4 bases, with 13 bases between. Germline CDR1 reads SNHLY; CDR2 reads FYNNEI. CDR3 residues: CASTYRVGYGYTF. In DNA, the CDR3 is TGTGCCAGCACCTACAGGGTCGGCTATGGCTACACCTTC.

The chain employs TRBV11-2 and TRBJ2-5; TRBD1 matches 10 bases. The germline gives CDR1 SGHAT, CDR2 FQNNGV. V shed 1 base, J shed 3 bases, and the junction held 5 bases outside the gene matches. This CDR3 spans 16 amino acids. CDR3 amino acids: CASSLGGGQGKETQYF. CDR3 nucleotide sequence: TGTGCCAGCAGCTTAGGGGGGGGACAGGGGAAAGAGACCCAGTACTTC.

This chain links TRBV4-2 with TRBJ2-6; D is uncertain. V was shortened by 0 bases and J by 3 bases, with 9 bases between the two germline ends. This CDR3 is 16 amino acids long. Germline V gene sequence: CDR1 LGHNA, CDR2 YNFKEQ. This CDR3 is CASSQEDGVGANVLTF. CDR3 nucleotides: TGTGCCAGCAGCCAAGAGGATGGGGTTGGGGCCAACGTCCTGACTTTC.

This chain links TRBV5-6 with TRBJ1-1, with TRBD1 matching 9 bases. The CDR3 spans 14 residues. Trimming removed 0 bases from V and 10 bases from J; junction bases left unmatched: 7. Germline CDR1 SGHDT, CDR2 YYEEEE. The CDR3 loop reads CASSLVGQGRAAFF. For the CDR3, the DNA is TGTGCCAGCAGCTTGGTGGGACAGGGAAGGGCAGCTTTCTTT. Full variable domain (rest looked up from reference TRBV5-6 and TRBJ1-1): DAGVTQSPTHLIKTRGQQVTLRCSPKSGHDTVSWYQQALGQGPQFIFQYYEEEERQRGNFPDRFSGHQFPNYSSELNVNALLLGDSALYLCASSLVGQGRAAFFGQGTRLTVV.

The rearrangement uses TRBV9 and TRBJ1-3; 7 bases line up with TRBD1. Trimming took 3 bases from V and 4 from J; bases not matched to a gene: 4. The V gene's germline CDR1 is SGDLS and CDR2 YYNGEE. The CDR3 is 14 residues long. The CDR3 loop is CASSDDRAGNTIYF. As DNA, the CDR3 is TGTGCCAGCAGCGATGACAGGGCGGGAAACACCATATATTTT.

V usage is TRBV9 and J usage is TRBJ2-1, with a tentative D call TRBD2 (5 bases). The CDR3 is 16 amino acids. Germline values: CDR1 SGDLS, CDR2 YYNGEE. Between the trimmed V and J ends, which lost 1 base and 7 bases, there was a span of 18 bases. The CDR3 is CASSVTGSVVPNEQFF. The CDR3 region has the DNA TGTGCCAGCAGCGTAACGGGGTCAGTTGTTCCTAATGAGCAGTTCTTC.

This chain connects TRBV9 to TRBJ1-3; D unclear. Germline V CDR1 and CDR2: SGDLS, YYNGEE. V was shortened by 4 bases and J by 4 bases, with 12 bases between the two germline ends. The CDR3 has 14 amino acids. CDR3 nucleotides: TGTGCCAGCAGCCCCACGGGTTCGGGAAACACCATATATTTT. Its translation: CASSPTGSGNTIYF.

This clone was seen more than once but under ten times. The chain joins TRBV5-1 to TRBJ2-2; 7 bases line up with TRBD2. The germline V gene has CDR1 SGHRS and CDR2 YFSETQ. The length of the CDR3 is 14 residues. V was pared by 4 bases and J by 2 bases, with 2 bases of the junction left unmatched. CDR3 coding DNA: TGCGCCAGCAGCGCTAGCGGAAACACCGGGGAGCTGTTTTTT. This translates into CASSASGNTGELFF.

This chain uses TRBV9 with TRBJ1-3, with a weak D call TRBD1 (5 bases). Germline V gene lookup returns CDR1 SGDLS and CDR2 YYNGEE. This CDR3 comprises 16 residues. V lost 4 bases, J lost 1 base, and 15 bases lay in between. CDR3 in DNA: TGTGCCAGCAGCCCTCCGGGACTCTTATCTGGAAACACCATATATTTT. This codes for CASSPPGLLSGNTIYF.

The gene calls are TRBV5-1 and TRBJ1-6; the D is unclear. The V end lost 2 bases, the J end lost 7 bases, and 10 bases lay between the germline ends. Germline assignment: CDR1 SGHRS and CDR2 YFSETQ. The CDR3 spans 14 residues. The DNA of the CDR3 is TGCGCCAGCAGCTTTTCGATGGACAATTCACCCCTCCACTTT. Translation: CASSFSMDNSPLHF. The whole variable domain, remainder taken from reference TRBV5-1 and TRBJ1-6, is KAGVTQTPRYLIKTRGQQVTLSCSPISGHRSVSWYQQTPGQGLQFLFEYFSETQRNKGNFPGRFSGRQFSNSRSEMNVSTLELGDSALYLCASSFSMDNSPLHFGNGTRLTVT.